These 25 T cell receptor beta chains originate from one sample sequenced in a study of tumor-infiltrating lymphocytes in primary liver carcinoma. A primer in the constant region served to generate TCR beta cDNA from approximately 460 ng of total RNA. Three nested multiplex PCR rounds, a slightly modified ARM-PCR method, built the TCR beta libraries. In the first two PCR rounds, TRBV1-TRBV30 forward primers were paired with a C-beta reverse primer, and each round lasted about 9 cycles. TCRdb used MiXCR to reprocess the multiplex PCR reads, holding one entry per CDR3 protein. Here the sample spans about 100,000 distinct CDR3 sequences, over 55% being singletons. Joint extraction of RNA and DNA used roughly 19-31 mg of bulk tissue that was unsorted. The source material was liver tumor tissue from sampling region 5. Subset defined: tumor region T5, tumor centre. Receptors were obtained from a woman aged 55-75 years with primary liver carcinoma and hepatitis B virus infection.

About this clonotype itself: One base away lies a much larger clone, so this may be a sequencing read error. V usage is TRBV28 and J usage is TRBJ2-5, with TRBD2 as a possible D gene (6 bases). CDR3 size: 15 residues. Germline CDR1 reads MDHEN; CDR2 reads SYDVKM. The CDR3 is CASSPSGGVKETHYF. The CDR3 nucleotides are TGTGCCAGCAGTCCCTCCGGCGGGGTTAAGGAGACCCATTACTTC.

There are a few counts of this clonotype. V usage is TRBV9 and J usage is TRBJ2-2; D call uncertain. Trimming took off 0 bases at V and 6 bases at J, with 6 bases between the two ends. Germline V gives CDR1 SGDLS, CDR2 YYNGEE. The CDR3 loop spans 13 amino acids. CDR3 nucleotide sequence: TGTGCCAGCAGCGTAGGGGTATCCGGGGAGCTGTTTTTT. Translated, it gives CASSVGVSGELFF.

Remarks on this clonotype: The missing conserved phenylalanine or tryptophan at the end of this CDR3 makes a read error likely. The V and J genes are TRBV11-2 and TRBJ1-2, with no clear D. Germline CDR1 is SGHAT and CDR2 is FQNNGV. Trimming cost V 5 bases and J 11 bases, with 12 bases left between them. The CDR3 is made up of 11 amino acids. CDR3 in DNA: TGTGCCAGCAGCCCCGGATACGGGTACACCATC. Translation: CASSPGYGYTI.

The sample holds one count of this clonotype. A junction end diverges from the germline sequence, so it may reflect a read error. The chain links TRBV4-1 to TRBJ2-3, with 8 bases matching TRBD2. This CDR3 has 15 amino acids. Per germline, CDR1 MGHRA and CDR2 YSYEKL. CDR3 loop: CASRSVSGILDTQYF. The DNA for the CDR3 is TGCGCAAGCAGGTCAGTTAGCGGGATTCTAGATACGCAGTATTTT.

With regard to this clonotype: Sequence at one end of the junction differs from germline and may be a read error. The chain employs TRBV11-2 and TRBJ2-7; 7 bases match TRBD1. Looked up from germline, CDR1 is SGHAT and CDR2 is FQNNGV. The CDR3 totals 14 residues. CDR3 nucleotides: TGTGGCAGCGGCCACTGGGACAGCCCCTACGAGCAGTACTTC. The encoded protein is CGSGHWDSPYEQYF.

Remarks on this clonotype: One junction end disagrees with the germline gene, perhaps due to a read error. The rearrangement uses TRBV29-1 and TRBJ2-2, with D tentatively TRBD1 or TRBD2 (7 bases each). CDR1 and CDR2 from the germline V gene are SQVTM and ANQGSEA. The CDR3 has 14 amino acids. In nucleotides, the CDR3 is TGCAGCGCCTGGGGCGGGAGAAACACAGGGGATCTGTTTTTT. Translated: CSAWGGRNTGDLFF.

This sequence joins TRBV5-1 and TRBJ2-1; D is uncertain. In germline, CDR1 is SGHRS, CDR2 YFSETQ. The V end lost 7 bases, the J end lost 4 bases, and 18 bases lay between the germline ends. The CDR3 length is 15 residues. The CDR3 sequence: CASGLGNGVYNEQFF. CDR3 DNA: TGCGCCAGCGGCCTTGGTAACGGTGTTTACAATGAGCAGTTCTTC.

This clonotype appeared a few times. Because the CDR3 is missing its conserved closing phenylalanine or tryptophan, this is likely a read error. This rearrangement joins TRBV28 to TRBJ1-3; no reliable D call. Trimming stripped 3 bases from V and 2 bases from J, with 5 bases between. Germline CDR1 MDHEN, CDR2 SYDVKM. The CDR3 consists of 13 residues. CDR3 protein: CASSFGPGNTIYL. The CDR3 bases are TGTGCCAGCAGTTTCGGTCCTGGAAACACCATATATCTT.

This clonotype appeared many times. V gene TRBV5-1 combines with J gene TRBJ2-1, with TRBD2 identical over 11 bases. The V gene end was trimmed by 0 bases and the J gene end by 7 bases; junction bases not matched to a gene: 6. The germline V gene encodes CDR1 SGHRS and CDR2 YFSETQ. This CDR3 is built from 16 residues. CDR3 nucleotide sequence: TGCGCCAGCAGCTTGGGCGGTACTAGCGGGGGTAATGAGCAGTTCTTC. Its translation is CASSLGGTSGGNEQFF. Filled out from reference TRBV5-1 and TRBJ2-1, the complete variable domain reads KAGVTQTPRYLIKTRGQQVTLSCSPISGHRSVSWYQQTPGQGLQFLFEYFSETQRNKGNFPGRFSGRQFSNSRSEMNVSTLELGDSALYLCASSLGGTSGGNEQFFGPGTRLTVL.

This clonotype has just a few counts. This chain links TRBV9 with TRBJ2-3; 7 bases map to TRBD2. This CDR3 has 16 amino acids. The J segment lost 4 bases and the V segment lost 3 bases, leaving 11 bases of the junction unmatched. CDR1 is SGDLS, CDR2 YYNGEE, per germline. DNA of the CDR3: TGTGCCAGCAGCGCCCGGAAGGCGGGAGAAGCAGATACGCAGTATTTT. It translates to CASSARKAGEADTQYF.

This clonotype was counted between two and nine times. A much larger clone differs by one base, so this may be a read error. V is TRBV6-1 and J is TRBJ2-2; a weak D match, TRBD1 (6 bases). Germline V gene data show CDR1 as MNHNS and CDR2 as SASEGT. The CDR3 length is 16 residues. The CDR3 coding sequence is TGTGGCAGTTATTCCAACAGGGATAGGGGCACCGGGGAGCTGTTTTTT. Amino acid sequence: CGSYSNRDRGTGELFF.

As regards this clonotype: A read error may produce the germline difference seen at one junction end. The V gene is TRBV28, the J gene TRBJ1-5; D is undetermined. In germline, CDR1 is MDHEN, CDR2 SYDVKM. CDR3 length: 17 amino acids. CDR3 nucleotide sequence: TGTGCTAGCAGGTTCACCCCTTCGATGATCCAGGATCAGCCCCAGCATTTT. As protein: CASRFTPSMIQDQPQHF.

For this clonotype: Relative to the germline gene, one junction end is altered; a read error may explain this. The genes are TRBV11-2 and TRBJ2-5; no firm D call. Germline V gene sequence: CDR1 SGHAT, CDR2 FQNNGV. The CDR3 contains 13 residues. The CDR3 DNA reads TGTGCCAGCAGCCTAGTGGACCAAGAGACACAGTACTTC. This translates into CASSLVDQETQYF.

A word on this clonotype: A junction boundary mismatches the germline segment, possibly from a read error. V gene TRBV11-2 combines with J gene TRBJ2-1, with D hard to call. Germline V gene data show CDR1 as SGHAT and CDR2 as FQNNGV. The CDR3 length is 14 residues. CDR3 sequence: CTSDSSSSYNEQLF. CDR3 DNA sequence: TGTACCAGCGACTCTTCGAGCTCCTACAATGAGCAGCTCTTC.

In the case of this clonotype: The germline gene is not matched at one end of the junction; a read error may be the cause. The chain has TRBV11-2 and TRBJ2-7; tentatively, D is TRBD2 (5 bases). Germline CDR1 reads SGHAT; CDR2 reads FQNNGV. The CDR3 is 14 residues long. The CDR3 loop reads CASSLVGVDYEQCF. Here the CDR3 DNA reads TGTGCCAGCAGCCTAGTTGGGGTTGACTACGAGCAGTGCTTC.

Worth noting for this clonotype: An end of the junction differs from the germline gene, which may be a read error. The rearrangement links TRBV6-1 to TRBJ1-6; D uncertain. The germline V gene has CDR1 MNHNS and CDR2 SASEGT. The CDR3 is 14 residues long. CDR3 in amino acids: CASPANTEYSPLHF. In DNA, the CDR3 is TGTGCCAGCCCTGCCAATACGGAATATTCACCCCTCCATTTT.

About this clonotype: At one boundary the junction diverges from the germline segment, which might be a read error. This rearrangement joins TRBV29-1 to TRBJ2-2; possible D gene TRBD2, 7 bases. The CDR3 spans 14 residues. Germline CDR1 SQVTM, CDR2 ANQGSEA. The CDR3 DNA sequence: TGCGGCGCCGCTCGGGGGGCCGGCCACGGGAAGCTGTTTTTT. It specifies CGAARGAGHGKLFF.

This clonotype was detected only once. Here the CDR3 omits its conserved ending phenylalanine or tryptophan, so a read error is the likely source. This chain uses TRBV11-2 with TRBJ2-7, with 7 nucleotides matching TRBD1. The CDR3 has 14 residues. The ends lost 9 bases at V and 6 bases at J; junction bases unmatched: 14. Per the germline V gene, CDR1 is SGHAT and CDR2 is FQNNGV. This chain's CDR3 is CASSSDGTVIEQYL. CDR3 coding DNA: TGTGCCAGTAGTTCGGACGGGACAGTAATCGAGCAGTACCTC.

This clonotype is medium-sized by share. The chain has TRBV29-1 and TRBJ2-7, with D possibly matching TRBD1 (5 bases). There are 14 residues in the CDR3. Trimming cost V 1 base and J 6 bases, with 16 bases left between them. Germline CDR1 reads SQVTM; CDR2 reads ANQGSEA. The CDR3 protein is CSVEVGQGPGEQYF. CDR3 DNA sequence: TGCAGCGTTGAAGTAGGGCAGGGCCCGGGCGAGCAGTACTTC.

With respect to this clonotype: An end of the junction differs from the germline gene, which may be a read error. The chain carries TRBV30 and TRBJ2-1, with 8 bases aligning to TRBD1. The CDR3 contains 16 residues. Looked up from germline, CDR1 is GTSNPN and CDR2 is SVGIG (reference sequence). CDR3 nucleotide sequence: TGTGCCAGGAGGGGCGGACAGGGAATAGAGTACAATGAGCAGTTCTTC. Translation: CARRGGQGIEYNEQFF.

Only a few counts were recorded for this clonotype. A clone one base away is much larger, so this may be a read error. The chain has TRBV6-6 and TRBJ2-7; 8 bases line up with TRBD1. The germline gives CDR1 MNHNY, CDR2 SVGAGI (reference sequence). This CDR3 region has 14 residues. CDR3 sequence (DNA): TGTGCCAACAGTTACGGACAGGGAACCTACGAGCAGTACTTC. It translates to CANSYGQGTYEQYF.

The chain recombines TRBV19 with TRBJ1-5; 7 nucleotides agree with TRBD1. V lost 7 bases, J lost 3 bases, and 3 bases stayed unmatched. From germline, CDR1 is LNHDA and CDR2 SQIVND (reference sequence). There are 13 residues in the CDR3. CDR3 coding DNA: TGTGCCAGTAACAGGGGTAACAATCAGCCCCAGCATTTT. Translation: CASNRGNNQPQHF.

With respect to this clonotype: Likely a read error: the CDR3 ends without its conserved phenylalanine or tryptophan. The chain links TRBV6-1 to TRBJ1-5, with 8 bases aligning to TRBD1. Germline V CDR1 and CDR2: MNHNS, SASEGT. The CDR3 totals 13 residues. CDR3 DNA: TGTGTCAGCACGGGACAGGATAATCAGCCCCAGCATATT. Protein: CVSTGQDNQPQHI.

About this clonotype itself: With a much larger clone just one base away, this may be a read error. V gene TRBV5-4 combines with J gene TRBJ2-7; TRBD2 matches at 11 bases. The CDR3 loop spans 14 amino acids. Per germline, CDR1 SGHNT and CDR2 YYREEE (reference sequence). The CDR3 spells CVTNSGGGSLEQYF. Here the CDR3 DNA reads TGTGTCACCAATAGCGGGGGGGGAAGCCTCGAGCAGTACTTC.

This clonotype was observed a few times. This is likely a read error, given that the CDR3 carries no conserved phenylalanine or tryptophan at its end. The DNA is left out, because the CDR3 cannot be placed on it with certainty; the CDR3 is given as TCRdb lists it. The gene calls are TRBV10-3 and TRBJ1-1; TRBD1 is taken as the D call from the table, unchecked against the DNA. Germline CDR1 reads ENHRY; CDR2 reads SYGVKD. Including both end residues, the CDR3 is 13 amino acids long. CDR3 residues: CAANMGVDTESFL.